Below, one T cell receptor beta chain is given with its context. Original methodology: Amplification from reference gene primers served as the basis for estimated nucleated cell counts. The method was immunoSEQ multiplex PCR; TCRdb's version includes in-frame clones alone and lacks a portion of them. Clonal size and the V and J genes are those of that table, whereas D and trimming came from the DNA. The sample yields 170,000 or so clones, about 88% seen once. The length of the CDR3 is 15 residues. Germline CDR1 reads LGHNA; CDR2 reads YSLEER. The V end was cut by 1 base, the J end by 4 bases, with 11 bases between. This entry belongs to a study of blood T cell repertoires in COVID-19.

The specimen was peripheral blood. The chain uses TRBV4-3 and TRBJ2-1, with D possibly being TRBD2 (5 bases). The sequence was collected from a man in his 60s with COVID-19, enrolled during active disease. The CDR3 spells CASSQASGLYNEQFF. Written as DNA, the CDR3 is TGCGCCAGCAGCCAAGCCAGCGGCCTGTACAATGAGCAGTTCTTC.